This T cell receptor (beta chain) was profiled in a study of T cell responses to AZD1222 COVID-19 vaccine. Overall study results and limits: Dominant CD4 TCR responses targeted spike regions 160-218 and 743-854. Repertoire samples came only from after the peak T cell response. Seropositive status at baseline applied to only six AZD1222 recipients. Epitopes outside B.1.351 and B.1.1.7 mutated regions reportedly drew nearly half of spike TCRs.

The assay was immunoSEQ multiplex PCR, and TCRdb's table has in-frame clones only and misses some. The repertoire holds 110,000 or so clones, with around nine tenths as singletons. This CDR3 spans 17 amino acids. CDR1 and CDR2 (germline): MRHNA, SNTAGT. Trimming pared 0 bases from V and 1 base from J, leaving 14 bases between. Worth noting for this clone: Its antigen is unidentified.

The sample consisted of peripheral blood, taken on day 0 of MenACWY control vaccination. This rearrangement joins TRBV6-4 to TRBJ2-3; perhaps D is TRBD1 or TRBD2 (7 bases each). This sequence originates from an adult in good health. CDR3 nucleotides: TGTGCCAGCAGTGACTCGGCAGGGGGGGTGGGCACAGATACGCAGTATTTT. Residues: CASSDSAGGVGTDTQYF.